This T cell receptor (beta chain) derives from a study of T cells in women clearing cervical HPV infection. As to this clone: Its antigen is not identified. The read finishes 3 residues shy of the CDR3 end, and the germline J gene is used to complete it.

The CDR3 totals 15 residues. Germline lookup yields CDR1 SGHTS and CDR2 YDEGEE. V lost 0 bases, J lost 6 bases, and 8 bases stayed unmatched. Clones were read by immunoSEQ multiplex PCR, and TCRdb kept only the in-frame ones, dropping some. This repertoire includes some 15,000 clones. Study-wide findings and caveats: Repertoire richness, not evenness, was significantly elevated in CIN3+ cases versus controls. Richness differences could reflect unmeasured T-cell content per sample. Cases and controls were distinguished at AUC about 0.86 by richness and V genes.

Sequenced input: blood buffy coat. This chain links TRBV5-8 with TRBJ2-7, with 8 bases that match TRBD1. The clonotype was recovered from a woman aged 18-70 years with a cervical HPV16 infection that either progressed to CIN3+ or cleared (not recorded which). The CDR3 DNA, read in part, is TGTGCCAGCAGCTTGGCCTTACGGACAGGGCGCGAG. Its protein is CASSLALRTGRE. The complete CDR3 reads CASSLALRTGREQYF.